What follows describes a single TCR beta chain. The sample originates from a study of blood T cell repertoires in COVID-19. The overall study: Some COVID-19 samples were acute and others convalescent; all came from the United States, Italy and Spain.

With V trimmed by 4 bases and J by 4 bases, 15 bases remained unmatched. The CDR3 sequence is 17 residues long. Germline V gives CDR1 LGHNA, CDR2 YSLEER. Per the original data handling: Researchers report that nucleated cell counts were estimated from reference gene primer amplification. Profiled with immunoSEQ multiplex PCR; TCRdb holds only in-frame clones, not every one. Clonal size and the V and J genes are those of that table, whereas D and trimming came from the DNA. The data show some 180,000 clones, around 76% seen once. The rearrangement links TRBV4-3 to TRBJ1-1; 7 nucleotides agree with TRBD1. What was sequenced was peripheral blood. The receptor was isolated from a woman between 45 and 60 years old with active or convalescent COVID-19. CDR3 loop: CASSPEIRSQGITEAFF. In nucleotides, the CDR3 is TGCGCCAGCAGCCCTGAAATCCGGTCACAGGGGATCACTGAAGCTTTCTTT.